This TCR beta chain derives from a study of OX40 agonist ivuxolimab in advanced cancers. Whole-study results and caveats: Expanded peripheral T cells had an undetermined antigen specificity.

As for this clone: Its matching antigen is unknown.

The data were produced by immunoSEQ multiplex PCR, yet TCRdb's version contains in-frame clones alone and is incomplete. Of around 83,000 clones listed, around 84% are singletons. The CDR3 spans 13 residues. Trimming took 5 bases from V and 3 from J, leaving 9 bases between them. The germline V gene encodes CDR1 SGHTA and CDR2 FQGTGA. V usage is TRBV7-3 and J usage is TRBJ2-3; D uncertain. The source is an adult with an advanced solid tumor such as melanoma, head and neck, liver or kidney cancer. The sequenced sample was CD4+ or CD8+ T cells sorted from blood, obtained in a trial of the OX40 agonist ivuxolimab. CDR3 amino acids: CASSPRNTDTQYF. The CDR3 DNA reads as TGTGCCAGCAGCCCTCGGAATACAGATACGCAGTATTTT.